This passage covers 18 T cell receptor beta chains from one sample sequenced in a study of blood T cell repertoires in COVID-19. Clones were read by immunoSEQ multiplex PCR, and TCRdb kept only the in-frame ones, dropping some. The table has under 250,000 clones, around 84% seen once. Specimen: peripheral blood. The receptors originated from a woman aged 40 to 50 who had recovered from COVID-19.

This sequence joins TRBV12-3 or TRBV12-4 and TRBJ1-1; no clear D. This CDR3 contains 13 residues. The V and J ends lost 7 bases and 0 bases respectively, with 9 bases between them. This CDR3 is CASKILMNTEAFF. The DNA for the CDR3 is TGTGCCAGCAAAATCTTAATGAACACTGAAGCTTTCTTT.

The V and J genes are TRBV29-1 and TRBJ2-6; D call uncertain. Trimming removed 4 bases at V and 0 bases at J, with 7 bases between. CDR3 length equals 14 residues. Germline V CDR1 and CDR2: SQVTM, ANQGSEA. The CDR3 DNA sequence: TGCAGCGTTGTACAGAGCTCTGGGGCCAACGTCCTGACTTTC. As protein: CSVVQSSGANVLTF.

V is TRBV6-4 and J is TRBJ2-1; no clear D. The CDR3 loop spans 13 amino acids. The germline V and J ends were trimmed by 3 bases and 3 bases, with 6 bases remaining between them. Looked up from germline, CDR1 is MRHNA and CDR2 is SNTAGT. The DNA of the CDR3 is TGTGCCAGCAGTGATGGCAGCTACAATGAGCAGTTCTTC. This gives the protein CASSDGSYNEQFF.

This chain joins TRBV5-6 and TRBJ1-2, with 7 bases identical to TRBD1. CDR1 is SGHDT, CDR2 YYEEEE, per germline. This CDR3 is 14 amino acids long. V dropped 4 bases and J dropped 4; count of bases not matched to a gene: 7. In nucleotides, the CDR3 is TGTGCCAGCAGCGCTCCTCACAGGGGCTATGGCTACACCTTC. Encoded protein: CASSAPHRGYGYTF.

The chain has TRBV24-1 and TRBJ2-3; D not certain. Trimming shortened V by 5 bases and J by 4 bases, and 12 bases separated the two germline ends. The CDR3 covers 14 residues. Germline V gene lookup returns CDR1 KGHDR and CDR2 SFDVKD. The CDR3 DNA is TGTGCCACCAGTGCAACGAGGCGCGCAGATACGCAGTATTTT. Encoded protein: CATSATRRADTQYF.

The gene calls are TRBV2 and TRBJ1-5; tentative D call: TRBD1 (5 bases). Trimming shortened V by 3 bases and J by 4 bases, and 7 bases separated the two germline ends. The CDR3 covers 13 residues. Germline V lookup: CDR1 SNHLY, CDR2 FYNNEI. CDR3 protein: CASSEGGNQPQHF. CDR3 DNA: TGTGCCAGCAGTGAGGGGGGGAATCAGCCCCAGCATTTT.

This chain links TRBV6-6 with TRBJ1-2; 7 nucleotides line up with TRBD1. The CDR3 has 14 amino acids. CDR1 is MNHNY and CDR2 is SVGAGI in the germline V gene (reference sequence). The ends lost 6 bases at V and 2 bases at J; junction bases unmatched: 6. DNA for the CDR3: TGTGCCAGCAGCCTGACAGGGTTAAACTATGGCTACACCTTC. Amino acid sequence: CASSLTGLNYGYTF.

V is TRBV10-2 and J is TRBJ2-3; D remains ambiguous. The CDR3 totals 13 residues. V lost 3 bases and J lost 1, with 5 bases in between. Germline V CDR1 and CDR2: WSHSY, SAAADI. In DNA, the CDR3 is TGCGCCAGCAGTGAATGGCGCACAGATACGCAGTATTTT. Its protein is CASSEWRTDTQYF.

The chain has TRBV11-1 and TRBJ2-7; TRBD1 is a possible D gene (6 bases). The germline gives CDR1 SGHAT, CDR2 FQDESV (reference sequence). V gave up 5 bases and J gave up 0 bases, with 11 bases separating them. This CDR3 is 14 amino acids long. CDR3 sequence (DNA): TGTGCCAGCAGCCTACGGGACATCTCCTACGAGCAGTACTTC. Translated, it gives CASSLRDISYEQYF.

The chain combines TRBV5-1 with TRBJ2-2; TRBD1 agrees at 8 bases. Unmatched junction bases numbered 6, after V lost 0 bases and J lost 2 bases. Germline-derived CDR1 and CDR2 are SGHRS and YFSETQ. This CDR3 has 17 amino acids. Here the CDR3 reads CASSLEGTGLNTGELFF. The CDR3 nucleotides read TGCGCCAGCAGCTTGGAGGGGACAGGCCTAAACACCGGGGAGCTGTTTTTT.

The gene calls are TRBV18 and TRBJ2-1, with a possible D match to TRBD1 (6 bases). Germline CDR1 KGHSH, CDR2 LQKENI. The ends were cut back, 6 bases at V and 0 bases at J, with 12 bases in the middle. The CDR3 has 15 residues. The CDR3 nucleotides are TGTGCCAGCTCCCTTACAGGGTTCTCCTACAATGAGCAGTTCTTC. Translating gives CASSLTGFSYNEQFF.

The rearrangement links TRBV19 to TRBJ2-7, with a weak D call TRBD1 (6 bases). In germline, CDR1 is LNHDA, CDR2 SQIVND (reference sequence). This CDR3 has 14 residues. V was pared by 1 base and J by 2 bases, with 9 bases between. This CDR3 is CASSIAPGAYEQYF. The CDR3 DNA reads TGTGCCAGTAGTATAGCTCCAGGGGCCTACGAGCAGTACTTC.

The rearrangement joins TRBV4-2 to TRBJ2-7; D possibly corresponds to TRBD2 (5 bases). V lost 1 base, J lost 2 bases, and 6 bases lay in between. Germline assignment: CDR1 LGHNA and CDR2 YNFKEQ. The CDR3 runs to 13 residues. CDR3 amino acids: CASSQGGPYEQYF. CDR3 nucleotide sequence: TGTGCCAGCAGCCAAGGCGGGCCCTACGAGCAGTACTTC.

The gene calls are TRBV9 and TRBJ2-2; no definite D call. Germline CDR1 and CDR2: SGDLS and YYNGEE. The length of the CDR3 is 16 residues. V was cut by 0 bases and J by 0 bases, with 9 bases left in between. DNA for the CDR3: TGTGCCAGCAGCGTAGTGGTAGGAGCGAACACCGGGGAGCTGTTTTTT. Translating it yields CASSVVVGANTGELFF.

A note on this clone: This sample includes further DNA sequences coding for the same CDR3. The chain links TRBV6-5 to TRBJ1-2; 7 bases agree with TRBD1. The CDR3 is 16 amino acids. The J segment lost 8 bases and the V segment lost 4 bases, leaving 16 bases of the junction unmatched. Germline V lookup: CDR1 MNHEY, CDR2 SVGAGI. Here the CDR3 reads CASSSLTGQGVKGYTF. The CDR3 bases are TGTGCCAGCAGTTCTTTAACGGGGCAGGGGGTAAAAGGCTACACCTTC.

The chain is built from TRBV28 and TRBJ1-2, with D unresolved. V was clipped by 7 bases and J by 2 bases, with 14 bases between them. CDR1 is MDHEN and CDR2 is SYDVKM in the germline V gene. This CDR3 has 14 amino acids. The DNA for the CDR3 is TGTGCCAGCACCGCGGCGGCGGCAAACTATGGCTACACCTTC. Encoded protein: CASTAAAANYGYTF.

The rearrangement links TRBV5-1 to TRBJ2-1; D is perhaps TRBD1 (5 bases). Per the germline V gene, CDR1 is SGHRS and CDR2 is YFSETQ. The V end was cut by 4 bases, the J end by 7 bases, with 15 bases between. The CDR3 spans 14 residues. DNA of the CDR3: TGCGCCAGCAGCGGTGCAGGGTCCGATAATGAGCAGTTCTTC. Encoded protein: CASSGAGSDNEQFF.

V and J are TRBV2 and TRBJ1-2; D is unresolved. This CDR3 is 12 amino acids long. The germline V gene encodes CDR1 SNHLY and CDR2 FYNNEI. V dropped 2 bases and J dropped 13 bases, with 14 bases sitting between them. In nucleotides, the CDR3 is TGTGCCAGCAGTGAAACACGGGCGGCGGGCACCTTC. It is translated as CASSETRAAGTF.